Here is one T cell receptor beta chain with its context. This sample was included in a study of response to subunit inactivated influenza vaccine. This CDR3 has 12 amino acids. Germline lookup yields CDR1 MDHEN and CDR2 SYDVKM. V was shortened by 10 bases and J by 2 bases, with 11 bases between the two germline ends. TCRdb itself ran the RT-PCR reads through MiXCR, one entry per CDR3 protein. The sample has 500,000 or so distinct CDR3 sequences, 16% seen once; the top ten hold about 3%. The chain recombines TRBV28 with TRBJ1-1, with D unclear. The specimen was CD4+ T cells sorted from PBMCs, collected about 23 months after vaccination. The sequence was collected from a man between 50 and 75 years old who received an inactivated influenza vaccine. In DNA form, the CDR3 reads TGTGCCACCACGAATATAAACACTGAAGCTTTCTTT. Protein sequence: CATTNINTEAFF.